This is a list of T cell receptor beta chains from one sample in a study of T cells in localized non-small cell lung cancer. Profiled with immunoSEQ multiplex PCR; TCRdb holds only in-frame clones, not every one. Among tens of thousands of clones listed, just over 90% were seen once. This material consisted of peripheral blood, taken before any cancer treatment. These receptors were collected from a woman between 35 and 75 years old with stage I lung adenocarcinoma. The conserved cysteine and the conserved F or W are not part of the CDR3 here. Clone size, where shown, is once, few, many, or a class for clones that have expanded.

j_call v_call clone_size cdr3_aa
TRBJ2-3 TRBV6-1 . ASSYPDTQY
TRBJ1-1 TRBV28 . ASSLRRNTEAF
TRBJ1-1 TRBV19 . ASRDSPNTEAF
TRBJ2-3 TRBV2 few ASSPGTSSTDTQY
TRBJ1-6 TRBV18 . ASSPSRGIDSPLH
TRBJ2-1 TRBV13 once ASSLMGEGGSYNEQF
TRBJ2-1 TRBV5-1 . ASSSGSGEVDEQF
TRBJ1-1 TRBV7-2 once ASSLTPPTEAF
TRBJ2-2 TRBV7-9 once ASREIARSGELF
TRBJ1-4 TRBV5-1 . ASSFGQGANEKLF
TRBJ2-3 TRBV28 once ASSLRTSGSSTDTQY
TRBJ2-1 TRBV14 . ASSQVGFINEQF
TRBJ2-1 TRBV6-1 once ASSQSWTYNEQF
TRBJ2-1 TRBV11-3 . ASSLFDGQTDEQF
TRBJ2-3 TRBV18 . ASSPPEGQGGLGRDTQY
TRBJ2-1 TRBV19 once ASSRAVYNEQF
TRBJ2-1 TRBV5-1 . ASSLDRLPDEQF
TRBJ1-1 TRBV19 once ASSTRFSGARRGWTEAF
TRBJ1-1 TRBV6-6 . ASSYPQQGSASGAF
TRBJ2-7 TRBV7-2 . ASSFDREGEQY
TRBJ2-3 TRBV13 . ASSLGGSTDTQY
TRBJ1-4 TRBV21-1 . ASRLRIAKVHNEKLF
TRBJ2-5 TRBV15 . ATSRESGTQY
TRBJ1-2 TRBV11-2 . ASSRGGGGGGYT
TRBJ1-1 TRBV11-2 . ASSLEYVWQGVSEAF
TRBJ2-5 TRBV27 . ASSSEGWGETQY
TRBJ2-2 TRBV28 . ASTYGGGDTGELF
TRBJ2-1 TRBV10-1 . ASSDPGLEQF
TRBJ1-1 TRBV30 . AWTTGNTEAF
TRBJ2-4 TRBV2 . ASLTLGYQNIQY
TRBJ1-5 TRBV6-4 . ARRAKGRRANQPQH
TRBJ2-5 TRBV18 once ASSPYNRDWQETQY
TRBJ1-5 TRBV28 . ASSSIGQPQH
TRBJ2-1 TRBV18 . ASSPPVLAGRNNEQF
TRBJ1-5 TRBV18 . ASSPAGTANQPQH
TRBJ2-1 TRBV6-4 . ASSEVSGTGYNEQF
TRBJ2-3 TRBV27 . ASGFWGAATDTQY
TRBJ2-7 TRBV11-2 . ASSPQAYEQY
TRBJ1-2 TRBV5-6 . ASSLGGLRYGYT
TRBJ2-7 TRBV25-1 . ATQAGPPYEQY
TRBJ2-7 TRBV19 . ASKASDFYEQY